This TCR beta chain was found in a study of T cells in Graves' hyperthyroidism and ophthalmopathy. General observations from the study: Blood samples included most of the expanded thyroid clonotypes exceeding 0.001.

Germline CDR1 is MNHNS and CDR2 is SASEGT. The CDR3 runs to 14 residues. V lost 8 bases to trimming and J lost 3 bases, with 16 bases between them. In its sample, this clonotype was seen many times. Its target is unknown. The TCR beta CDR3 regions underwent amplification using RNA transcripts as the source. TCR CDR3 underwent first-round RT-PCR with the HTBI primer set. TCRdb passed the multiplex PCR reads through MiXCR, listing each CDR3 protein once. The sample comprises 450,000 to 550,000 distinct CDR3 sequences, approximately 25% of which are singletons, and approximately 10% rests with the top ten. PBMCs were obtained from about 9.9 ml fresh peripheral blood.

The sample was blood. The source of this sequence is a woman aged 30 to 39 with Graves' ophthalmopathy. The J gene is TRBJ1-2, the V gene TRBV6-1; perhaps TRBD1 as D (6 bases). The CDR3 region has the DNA TGTGCCAGCTCTAGACGGGGGGGCCACTATGGCTACACCTTC. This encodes CASSRRGGHYGYTF.